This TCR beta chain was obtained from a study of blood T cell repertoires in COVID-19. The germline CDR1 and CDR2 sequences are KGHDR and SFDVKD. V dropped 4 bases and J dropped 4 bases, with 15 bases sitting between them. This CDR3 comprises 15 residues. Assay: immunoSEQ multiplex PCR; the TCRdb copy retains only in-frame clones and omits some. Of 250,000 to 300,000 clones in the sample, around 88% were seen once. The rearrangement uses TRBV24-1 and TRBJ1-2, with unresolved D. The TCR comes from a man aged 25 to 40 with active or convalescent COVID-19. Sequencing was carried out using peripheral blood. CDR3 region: CATSEYERLSYGYTF. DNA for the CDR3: TGTGCCACCAGTGAATACGAGAGGCTAAGCTATGGCTACACCTTC.